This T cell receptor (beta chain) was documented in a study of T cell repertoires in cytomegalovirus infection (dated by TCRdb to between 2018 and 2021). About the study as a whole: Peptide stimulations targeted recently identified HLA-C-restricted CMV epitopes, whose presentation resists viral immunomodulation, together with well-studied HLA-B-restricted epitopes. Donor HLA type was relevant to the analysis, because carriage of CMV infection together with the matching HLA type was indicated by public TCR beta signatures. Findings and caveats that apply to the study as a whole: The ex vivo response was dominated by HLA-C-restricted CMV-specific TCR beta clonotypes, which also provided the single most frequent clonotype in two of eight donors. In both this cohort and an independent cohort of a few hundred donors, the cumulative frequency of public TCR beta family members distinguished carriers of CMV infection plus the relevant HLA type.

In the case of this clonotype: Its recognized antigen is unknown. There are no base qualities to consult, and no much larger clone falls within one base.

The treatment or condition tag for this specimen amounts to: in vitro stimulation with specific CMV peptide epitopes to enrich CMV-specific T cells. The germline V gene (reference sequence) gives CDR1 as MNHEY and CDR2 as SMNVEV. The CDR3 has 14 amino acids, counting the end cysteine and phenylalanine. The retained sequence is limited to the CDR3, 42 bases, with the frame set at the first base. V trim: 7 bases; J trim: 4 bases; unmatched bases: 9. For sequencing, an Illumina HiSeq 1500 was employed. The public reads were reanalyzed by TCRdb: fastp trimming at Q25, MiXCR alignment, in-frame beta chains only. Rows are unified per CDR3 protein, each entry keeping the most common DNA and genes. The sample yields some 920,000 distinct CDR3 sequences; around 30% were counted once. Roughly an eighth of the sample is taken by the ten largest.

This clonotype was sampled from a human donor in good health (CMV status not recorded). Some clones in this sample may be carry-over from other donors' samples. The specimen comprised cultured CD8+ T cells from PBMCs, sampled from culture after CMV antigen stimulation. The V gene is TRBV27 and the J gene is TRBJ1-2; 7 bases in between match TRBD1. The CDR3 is CASTQLRGSYGYTF. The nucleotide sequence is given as TGTGCCAGCACCCAACTCAGGGGGAGCTATGGCTACACCTTC.